This is a list of T cell receptor beta chains from one sample in a study of T-cell reconstitution after alpha-beta-depleted transplantation in children. TCRdb processed the PCR reads anew with MiXCR; each CDR3 protein has one entry. The sample consists of about 1,000,000 distinct CDR3 sequences, about 26% of them appearing once. This material consisted of PBMCs, mostly from graft donor cells, taken 360 days after TCRalphabeta/CD19-depleted stem cell transplant. The source is a boy in the first two years of life who had a stem cell transplant for SCID, so the T cells may come from the graft donor. CDR3s include the opening cysteine and the closing phenylalanine or tryptophan. The D gene is left open where the match is weak. For some rows the clone size is stated as once, few or many, or as a class when expanded; others skip it.

D gene,J gene,V gene,clone size,CDR3 DNA,CDR3 protein
NA,TRBJ2-1,TRBV20-1,few,TGCAGTGCTACTAGGAGCTCCTACAATGAGCAGTTCTTC,CSATRSSYNEQFF
NA,TRBJ2-7,TRBV28,NA,TGTGCCAGCAGTTTAAACGGCCGGGACCGGTACGAGCAGTACTTC,CASSLNGRDRYEQYF
TRBD1,TRBJ1-5,TRBV12-3/TRBV12-4,NA,TGTGCCAGCAGTCTCAGTATCGGGACAGTTCAAGGCCTCAATCAGCCCCAGCATTTT,CASSLSIGTVQGLNQPQHF
TRBD2,TRBJ2-5,TRBV20-1,few,TGCAGTGCTAGAGATCTACGGCGGGGGAAAGAGGAGACCCAGTACTTC,CSARDLRRGKEETQYF
NA,TRBJ2-3,TRBV9,few,TGTGCCAGCAGCGTAAGGATGGGAGCTCAGGGGACAGATACGCAGTATTTT,CASSVRMGAQGTDTQYF
NA,TRBJ1-4,TRBV6-5,NA,TGTGCCAGCAGATACGGGGGAATAACTAATGAAAAACTGTTTTTT,CASRYGGITNEKLFF
NA,TRBJ2-7,TRBV10-3,few,TGTGCCATCAGTGAGTCCCAGGGGAAGGGCTACGAGCAGTACTTC,CAISESQGKGYEQYF
NA,TRBJ2-2,TRBV7-2,NA,TGTGCCAGCAGCCCGGACTGGAACAAGGCCGGGGAGCTGTTTTTT,CASSPDWNKAGELFF
TRBD2,TRBJ2-1,TRBV6-1,few,TGTGCCAGCCGACCCGTAAGCGGGGCGAGCTCCTACAATGAGCAGTTCTTC,CASRPVSGASSYNEQFF
NA,TRBJ2-5,TRBV9,few,TGTGCCAGCAGCGTAAAGGTTAATCCAGAGACCCAGTACTTC,CASSVKVNPETQYF
NA,TRBJ2-1,TRBV5-1,NA,TGCGCCAGCAGCCCAGCAGGGTTACTATACAATGAGCAGTTCTTC,CASSPAGLLYNEQFF
TRBD1,TRBJ1-1,TRBV4-1,few,TGCGCCAGCAGCCCCGGACAGGGGGCCCTCTACACTGAAGCTTTCTTT,CASSPGQGALYTEAFF
TRBD2,TRBJ2-4,TRBV10-3,few,TGTGCCTCGGGGGGAGGCATTCAGTACTTC,CASGGGIQYF
TRBD2,TRBJ2-1,TRBV7-9,NA,TGTGCCAGCAGCCCCCCGGGACTAGCGGGGGGAAGTGGTGAGCAGTTCTTC,CASSPPGLAGGSGEQFF
TRBD2,TRBJ2-7,TRBV18,few,TGTGCCAGCTCGCGGGGACTAGCGGGGGCATACTACGAGCAGTACTTC,CASSRGLAGAYYEQYF
NA,TRBJ2-7,TRBV27,few,TGTGCCAGCAGTCCCGACAGGTTCCTCCCCTACGAGCAGTACTTC,CASSPDRFLPYEQYF
NA,TRBJ2-7,TRBV5-1,NA,TGCGCCAGCAGCTTTCTACAGGGTTCCTACGAGCAGTACTTC,CASSFLQGSYEQYF
NA,TRBJ1-5,TRBV6-5,NA,TGTGCCAGCAGTTCCGTCAGAGATCAGCCCCAGCATTTT,CASSSVRDQPQHF
NA,TRBJ2-7,TRBV9,NA,TGTGCCAGCAGCCCAGTGGGAGAGGTCTCCTACGAGCAGTACTTC,CASSPVGEVSYEQYF
NA,TRBJ2-3,TRBV11-2,NA,TGTGCCAGCAGTCGGGAAGGGGCTCCAGATACGCAGTATTTT,CASSREGAPDTQYF
TRBD1,TRBJ2-1,TRBV12-3/TRBV12-4,NA,TGTGCCAGCAGTCCCTCCGGGACAGCCTACAATGAGCAGTTCTTC,CASSPSGTAYNEQFF
TRBD2,TRBJ2-2,TRBV6-5,few,TGTGCCAGCAGTTACTCGGGGACTAGCGGGGGGGAGCTGTTTTTT,CASSYSGTSGGELFF
TRBD1,TRBJ2-5,TRBV20-1,NA,TGCAGTGCTATCGCCGGGACAGCAGAGACCCAGTACTTC,CSAIAGTAETQYF
NA,TRBJ2-5,TRBV15,few,TGTGCCACCAGCAGCCGATCCCCCAGGGAGGAGACCCAGTACTTC,CATSSRSPREETQYF
NA,TRBJ1-1,TRBV20-1,NA,TGCAGTGCTAGAGACTCAGGGCTTACTCTTGAAGCTTTCTTT,CSARDSGLTLEAFF
NA,TRBJ1-5,TRBV21-1,few,TGTGCCAGCAGCAAAGCAAGACAGGCCAATCAGCCCCAGCATTTT,CASSKARQANQPQHF
TRBD1,TRBJ2-6,TRBV5-6,few,TGTGCCAGCAGCCCCAGACAGGGTTGGGGCTCTGGGGCCAACGTCCTGACTTTC,CASSPRQGWGSGANVLTF
NA,TRBJ2-5,TRBV20-1,NA,TGCAGTGCGATCGGGGGGCTAGCGAGGAGGTACTTC,CSAIGGLARRYF
TRBD1,TRBJ2-2,TRBV5-1,NA,TGCGCCACCACCCGGGACAGGGATGTTCCCGGGGAGCTGTTTTTT,CATTRDRDVPGELFF
NA,TRBJ2-7,TRBV7-9,few,TGTGCCAGCAGCTTAGGTTACGGAATGGACGAGCAGTACTTC,CASSLGYGMDEQYF
TRBD2,TRBJ2-1,TRBV9,NA,TGTGCCAGCAGCGTACGGACTAGCAATGAGCAGTTCTTC,CASSVRTSNEQFF
TRBD1,TRBJ2-1,TRBV20-1,many,TGCAGTGCTCGGGACAGGGTCTCCTACAATGAGCAGTTCTTC,CSARDRVSYNEQFF
NA,TRBJ2-1,TRBV20-1,few,TGCAGTGCTGAGGAGCACAATGAGCAGTTCTTC,CSAEEHNEQFF
TRBD2,TRBJ2-3,TRBV5-5,NA,TGTGCCAGCAGCCTAAGAGCGGGGGGGCCTACAGATACGCAGTATTTT,CASSLRAGGPTDTQYF
NA,TRBJ2-7,TRBV4-1,many,TGCGCCAGCAGCCAACGGGTTCTACAGGGTGTAGGCTACGAGCAGTACTTC,CASSQRVLQGVGYEQYF
NA,TRBJ2-7,TRBV20-1,few,TGCAGTGCGTTCCCCTTACAGGAAAGCTCCTACGAGCAGTACTTC,CSAFPLQESSYEQYF
TRBD1,TRBJ2-3,TRBV20-1,NA,TGCAGTGCGAACAGGGGAATGGCACCACGGACAGATACGCAGTATTTT,CSANRGMAPRTDTQYF
TRBD1,TRBJ2-1,TRBV29-1,NA,TGCAGCGCCGGACAGGGTTTGAACAATGAGCAGTTCTTC,CSAGQGLNNEQFF
NA,TRBJ1-2,TRBV12-3/TRBV12-4,NA,TGTGCCAGCACCCCAGGGGCTAACTATGGCTACACCTTC,CASTPGANYGYTF
NA,TRBJ1-5,TRBV20-1,few,TGCAGTGCTTCAGGGGCCAATCAGCCCCAGCATTTT,CSASGANQPQHF
NA,TRBJ2-1,TRBV11-2,NA,TGTGCCAGCAGCCAGGACGCCGGCTCCTACAATGAGCAGTTCTTC,CASSQDAGSYNEQFF
TRBD1,TRBJ1-3,TRBV6-1,NA,TGTGCCAGCAGAACCACAGGGGGCTCTGGAAACACCATATATTTT,CASRTTGGSGNTIYF
NA,TRBJ2-3,TRBV5-5,few,TGTGCCAGCAGCACCCAACAGGCCCCTTGGTGGGTGGCGCAGTATTTT,CASSTQQAPWWVAQYF
NA,TRBJ2-5,TRBV10-3,NA,TGTGCCATTGGTGAAACCAGGGAAGAGACCCAGTACTTC,CAIGETREETQYF
NA,TRBJ2-1,TRBV29-1,NA,TGCAGCGTTAGGACGTACAATGAGCAGTTCTTC,CSVRTYNEQFF
NA,TRBJ2-5,TRBV3-1,NA,TGTGCCAGCAGCCAAGTCAGTTTCGCCCGTGGAGGGGAGACCCAGTACTTC,CASSQVSFARGGETQYF
NA,TRBJ2-6,TRBV9,few,TGTGCCAGCAGCGAGGGGGCCAACGTCCTGACTTTC,CASSEGANVLTF
TRBD2,TRBJ2-7,TRBV12-3/TRBV12-4,NA,TGTGCCAGCAAAATAGCGGGGGCCAGCTACGAGCAGTACTTC,CASKIAGASYEQYF
NA,TRBJ2-1,TRBV29-1,NA,TGCAGCGTTCTCCACAGGGTTACCTACAATGAGCAGTTCTTC,CSVLHRVTYNEQFF
NA,TRBJ2-1,TRBV5-6,NA,TGTGCCAGCACCCTATATGGGCGGGACCCATACAATGAGCAGTTCTTC,CASTLYGRDPYNEQFF
NA,TRBJ2-7,TRBV11-2,many,TGTGCCAGCAGCCTACGCTCCGGGGCCTCCTACGAGCAGTACTTC,CASSLRSGASYEQYF
NA,TRBJ2-5,TRBV12-3/TRBV12-4,few,TGTGCCAGCAGTTTAGAGGTACAGGCCCAGTACTTC,CASSLEVQAQYF
NA,TRBJ1-6,TRBV9,few,TGTGCCAGCAGTCTGGGGCACCCGTATAATTCACCCCTCCACTTT,CASSLGHPYNSPLHF
NA,TRBJ1-1,TRBV7-9,NA,TGTGCCAGCAGCTTAGAATGGGGTAAGGCTTTCTTT,CASSLEWGKAFF
TRBD1,TRBJ2-1,TRBV3-1,many,TGTGCCACCCGCGGGACAGGGAGGGAGAATGAGCAGTTCTTC,CATRGTGRENEQFF
NA,TRBJ2-3,TRBV4-1,few,TGCGCCAGCAGCCAATGGAGTACTAGCACAGATACGCAGTATTTT,CASSQWSTSTDTQYF
TRBD1,TRBJ2-3,TRBV12-3/TRBV12-4,NA,TGTGCCAGCAGGTTCGACAGGGGAGTCGCAGATACGCAGTATTTT,CASRFDRGVADTQYF